This TCR beta chain was recorded in a study of shared clonotypes between healthy human individuals. Study-wide results and caveats: The study drew on few donors, limiting represented genetic and exposure-history diversity.

Regarding this clone: Its matching antigen is unknown.

Subsets obtained from CD4+ cells comprised CD45RA+ naive and CD45RA-negative memory cells. The CDR3 is 14 residues long. V was pared by 6 bases and J by 1 base, with 9 bases between. In germline, CDR1 is LNHDA, CDR2 SQIVND (reference sequence). Assay used: immunoSEQ multiplex PCR; TCRdb lists only in-frame clones, some missing. This sample has 850,000 to 1,200,000 clones; about 80% occur once, and the top ten carry less than 1.5%. This chain connects TRBV19 to TRBJ2-2; D is unclear. This clonotype was sampled from a man younger than 35 in good health. Sequencing used memory CD4+ T cells sorted from blood. As for subset: CD45RA-negative fraction. Here the CDR3 DNA reads TGTGCCAGTAGGGGCCGGTGGAACACCGGGGAGCTGTTTTTT. Protein product: CASRGRWNTGELFF.